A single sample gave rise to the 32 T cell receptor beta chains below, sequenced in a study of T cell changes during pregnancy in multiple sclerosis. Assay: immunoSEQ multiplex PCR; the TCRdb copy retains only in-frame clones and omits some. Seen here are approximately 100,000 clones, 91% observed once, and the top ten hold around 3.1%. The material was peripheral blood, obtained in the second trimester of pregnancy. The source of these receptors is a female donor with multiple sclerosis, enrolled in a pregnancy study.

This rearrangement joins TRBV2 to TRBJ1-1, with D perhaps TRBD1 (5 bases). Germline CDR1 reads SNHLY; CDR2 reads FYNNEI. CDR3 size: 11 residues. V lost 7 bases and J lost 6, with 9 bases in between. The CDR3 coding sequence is TGTGCCAGCACCAGGGCTTCTGAAGCTTTCTTT. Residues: CASTRASEAFF.

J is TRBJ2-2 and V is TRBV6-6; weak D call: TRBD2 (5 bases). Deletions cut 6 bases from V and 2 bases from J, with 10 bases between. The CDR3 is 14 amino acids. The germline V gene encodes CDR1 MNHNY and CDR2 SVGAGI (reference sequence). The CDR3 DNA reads TGTGCCAGCAGGTTAGAGGGAAACACCGGGGAGCTGTTTTTT. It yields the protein CASRLEGNTGELFF.

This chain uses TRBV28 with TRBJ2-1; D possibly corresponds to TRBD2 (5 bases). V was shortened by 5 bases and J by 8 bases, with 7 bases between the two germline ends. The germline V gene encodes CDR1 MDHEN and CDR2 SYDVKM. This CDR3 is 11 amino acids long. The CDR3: CASSPRDEQFF. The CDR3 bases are TGTGCCAGCAGTCCGAGGGATGAGCAGTTCTTC.

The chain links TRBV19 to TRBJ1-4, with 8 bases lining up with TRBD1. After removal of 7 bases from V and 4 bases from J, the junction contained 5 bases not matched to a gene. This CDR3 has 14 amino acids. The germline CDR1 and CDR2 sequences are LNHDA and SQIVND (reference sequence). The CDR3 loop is CASTRQGINEKLFF. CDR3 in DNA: TGTGCCAGTACCAGACAGGGGATTAATGAAAAACTGTTTTTT.

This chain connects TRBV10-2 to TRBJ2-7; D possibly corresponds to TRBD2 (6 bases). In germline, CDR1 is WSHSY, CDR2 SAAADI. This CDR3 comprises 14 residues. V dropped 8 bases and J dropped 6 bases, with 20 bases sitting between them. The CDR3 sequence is CASDARRDGGEQYF. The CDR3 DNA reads TGCGCCAGCGACGCCCGGCGGGATGGGGGCGAGCAGTACTTC.

The CDR3 bases are TGTGCCAGTACCCGCGGCGGGGTAGAGACCCAGTACTTC. Its translation: CASTRGGVETQYF. The chain joins TRBV19 to TRBJ2-5, with D tentatively TRBD2 (6 bases). The CDR3 is 13 amino acids. Germline V lookup: CDR1 LNHDA, CDR2 SQIVND (reference sequence). V gave up 7 bases and J gave up 4 bases, with 13 bases separating them.

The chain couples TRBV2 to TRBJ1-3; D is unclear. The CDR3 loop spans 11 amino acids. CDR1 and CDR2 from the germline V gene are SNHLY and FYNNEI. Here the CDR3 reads CALLGGNTIYF. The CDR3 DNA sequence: TGTGCGCTACTAGGGGGAAACACCATATATTTT.

In nucleotides, the CDR3 is TGTGCCAGCAGCGCACAGGGGACTGAAGCTTTCTTT. As protein: CASSAQGTEAFF. The chain is built from TRBV9 and TRBJ1-1; TRBD1 matches at 7 bases. The V gene end was trimmed by 3 bases and the J gene end by 5 bases; junction bases not matched to a gene: 1. Germline V gene sequence: CDR1 SGDLS, CDR2 YYNGEE. CDR3 length equals 12 residues.

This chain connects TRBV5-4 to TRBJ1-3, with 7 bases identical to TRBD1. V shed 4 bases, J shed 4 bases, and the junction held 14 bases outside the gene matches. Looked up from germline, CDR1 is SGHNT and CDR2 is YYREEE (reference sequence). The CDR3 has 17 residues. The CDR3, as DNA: TGTGCCAGCAGCCACACACGAACAGGGGTGAGCGGAAACACCATATATTTT. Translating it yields CASSHTRTGVSGNTIYF.

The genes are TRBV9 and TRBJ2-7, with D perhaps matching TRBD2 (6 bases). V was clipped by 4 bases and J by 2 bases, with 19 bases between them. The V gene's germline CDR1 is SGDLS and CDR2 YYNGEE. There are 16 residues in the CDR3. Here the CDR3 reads CASSTSGETSPYEQYF. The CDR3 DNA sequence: TGTGCCAGCAGCACATCGGGGGAGACTTCGCCCTACGAGCAGTACTTC.

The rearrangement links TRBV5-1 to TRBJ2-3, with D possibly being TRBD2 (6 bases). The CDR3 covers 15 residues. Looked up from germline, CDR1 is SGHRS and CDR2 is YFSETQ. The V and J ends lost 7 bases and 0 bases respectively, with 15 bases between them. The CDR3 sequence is CASSPGAESTDTQYF. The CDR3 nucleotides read TGCGCCAGCTCCCCGGGAGCGGAGAGCACAGATACGCAGTATTTT.

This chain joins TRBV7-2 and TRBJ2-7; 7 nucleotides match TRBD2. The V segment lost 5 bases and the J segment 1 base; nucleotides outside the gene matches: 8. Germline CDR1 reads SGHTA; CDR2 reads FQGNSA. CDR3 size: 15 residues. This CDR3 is CASSPWEGESYEQYF. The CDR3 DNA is TGTGCCAGCAGCCCATGGGAGGGTGAATCCTACGAGCAGTACTTC.

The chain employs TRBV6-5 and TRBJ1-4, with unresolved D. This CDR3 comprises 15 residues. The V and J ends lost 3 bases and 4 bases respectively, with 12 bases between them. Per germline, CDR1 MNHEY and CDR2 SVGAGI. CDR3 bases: TGTGCCAGCAGTTATGTACCTGGCATTAATGAAAAACTGTTTTTT. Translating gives CASSYVPGINEKLFF.

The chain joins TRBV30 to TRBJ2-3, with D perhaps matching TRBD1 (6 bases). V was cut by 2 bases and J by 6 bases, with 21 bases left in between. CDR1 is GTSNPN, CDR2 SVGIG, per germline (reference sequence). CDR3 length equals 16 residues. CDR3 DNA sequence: TGTGCCTGGAGTATGGCAGGGGACGGGATCAGCGATACGCAGTATTTT. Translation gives CAWSMAGDGISDTQYF. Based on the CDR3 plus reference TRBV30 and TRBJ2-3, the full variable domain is SQTIHQWPATLVQPVGSPLSLECTVEGTSNPNLYWYRQAAGRGLQLLFYSVGIGQISSEVPQNLSASRPQDRQFILSSKKLLLSDSGFYLCAWSMAGDGISDTQYFGPGTRLTVL.

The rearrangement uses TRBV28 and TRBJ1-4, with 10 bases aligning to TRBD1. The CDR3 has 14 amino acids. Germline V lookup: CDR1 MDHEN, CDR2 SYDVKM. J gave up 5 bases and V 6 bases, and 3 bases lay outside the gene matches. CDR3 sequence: CASRRTGGNEKLFF. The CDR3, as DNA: TGTGCCAGCAGGAGGACAGGGGGGAATGAAAAACTGTTTTTT.

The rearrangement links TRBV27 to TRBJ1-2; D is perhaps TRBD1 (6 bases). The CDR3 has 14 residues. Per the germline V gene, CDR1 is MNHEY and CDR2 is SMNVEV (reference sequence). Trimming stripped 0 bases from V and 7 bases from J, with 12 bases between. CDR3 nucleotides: TGTGCCAGCAGTTTATCACGGGGGGCGCGTGGCTACACCTTC. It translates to CASSLSRGARGYTF.

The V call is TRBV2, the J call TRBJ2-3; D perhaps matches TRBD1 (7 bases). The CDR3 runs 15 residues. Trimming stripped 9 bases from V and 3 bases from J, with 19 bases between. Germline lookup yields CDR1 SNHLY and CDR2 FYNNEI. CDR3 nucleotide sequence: TGTGCCAGTCCAGTCTCCAGGGGGGCGACAGATACGCAGTATTTT. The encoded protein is CASPVSRGATDTQYF.

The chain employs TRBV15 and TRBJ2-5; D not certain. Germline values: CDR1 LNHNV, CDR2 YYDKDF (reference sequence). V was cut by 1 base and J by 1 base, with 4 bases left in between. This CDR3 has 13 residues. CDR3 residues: CATSRGIQETQYF. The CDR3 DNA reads TGTGCCACCAGCAGAGGTATCCAAGAGACCCAGTACTTC.

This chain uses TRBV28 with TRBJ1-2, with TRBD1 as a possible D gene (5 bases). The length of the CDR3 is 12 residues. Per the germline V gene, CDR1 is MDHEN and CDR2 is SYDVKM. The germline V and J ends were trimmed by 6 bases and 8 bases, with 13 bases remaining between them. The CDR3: CASRTPGLGYTF. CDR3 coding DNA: TGTGCCAGCAGGACGCCAGGGTTGGGCTACACCTTC.

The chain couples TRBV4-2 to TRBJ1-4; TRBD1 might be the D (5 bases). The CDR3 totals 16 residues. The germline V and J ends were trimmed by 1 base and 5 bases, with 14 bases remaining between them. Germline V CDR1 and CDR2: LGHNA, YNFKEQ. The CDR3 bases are TGTGCCAGCAGCCAAGTAGAGGACACCGCGAATGAAAAACTGTTTTTT. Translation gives CASSQVEDTANEKLFF.

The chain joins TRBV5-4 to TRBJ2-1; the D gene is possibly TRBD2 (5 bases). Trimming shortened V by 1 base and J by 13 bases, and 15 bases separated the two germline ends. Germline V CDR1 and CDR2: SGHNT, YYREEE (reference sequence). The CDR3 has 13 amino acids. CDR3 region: CASSLSGYEVQFF. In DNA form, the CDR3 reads TGTGCCAGCAGCTTGAGCGGCTACGAGGTTCAGTTCTTC.

The CDR3 region is CGSGQGESGANVLTF. CDR3 DNA sequence: TGTGGATCGGGACAGGGTGAGTCTGGGGCCAACGTCCTGACTTTC. V gene TRBV27 combines with J gene TRBJ2-6, with 9 bases matching TRBD1. The germline gives CDR1 MNHEY, CDR2 SMNVEV (reference sequence). The CDR3 runs to 15 residues. The full variable domain, rest sourced from reference TRBV27 and TRBJ2-6, is EAQVTQNPRYLITVTGKKLTVTCSQNMNHEYMSWYRQDPGLGLRQIYYSMNVEVTDKGDVPEGYKVSRKEKRNFPLILESPSPNQTSLYFCGSGQGESGANVLTFGAGSRLTVL.

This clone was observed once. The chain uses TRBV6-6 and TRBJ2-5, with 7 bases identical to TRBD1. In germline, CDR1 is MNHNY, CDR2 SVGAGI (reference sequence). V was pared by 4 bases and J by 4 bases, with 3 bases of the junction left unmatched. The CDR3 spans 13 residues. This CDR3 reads CASSWQGVETQYF. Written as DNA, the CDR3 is TGTGCCAGCAGTTGGCAGGGGGTAGAGACCCAGTACTTC.

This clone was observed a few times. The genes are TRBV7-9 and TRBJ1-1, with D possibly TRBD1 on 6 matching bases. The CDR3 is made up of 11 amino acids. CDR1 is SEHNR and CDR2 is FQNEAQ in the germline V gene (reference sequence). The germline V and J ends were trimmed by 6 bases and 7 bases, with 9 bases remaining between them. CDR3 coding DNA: TGTGCCAGCAGAGTACAGGGTGAAGCTTTCTTT. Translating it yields CASRVQGEAFF.

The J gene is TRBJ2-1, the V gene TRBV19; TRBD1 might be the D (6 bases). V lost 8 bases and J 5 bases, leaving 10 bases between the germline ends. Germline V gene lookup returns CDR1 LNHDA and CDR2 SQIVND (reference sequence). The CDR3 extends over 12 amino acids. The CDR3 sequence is CASHTGNNEQFF. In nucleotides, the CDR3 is TGTGCCAGTCATACAGGGAACAATGAGCAGTTCTTC.

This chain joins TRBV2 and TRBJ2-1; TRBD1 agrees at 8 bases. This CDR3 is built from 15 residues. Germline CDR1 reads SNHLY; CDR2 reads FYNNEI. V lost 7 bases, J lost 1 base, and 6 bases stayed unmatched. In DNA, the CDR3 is TGTGCCAGCAAGGCCGGACAGGGTTCCTACAATGAGCAGTTCTTC. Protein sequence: CASKAGQGSYNEQFF.

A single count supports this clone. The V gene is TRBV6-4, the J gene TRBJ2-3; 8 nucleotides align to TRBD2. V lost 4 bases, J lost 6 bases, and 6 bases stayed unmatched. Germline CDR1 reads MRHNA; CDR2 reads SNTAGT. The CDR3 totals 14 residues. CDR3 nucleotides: TGTGCCAGCAGTGCGGGAGGGCCAGGGGATACGCAGTATTTT. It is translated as CASSAGGPGDTQYF.

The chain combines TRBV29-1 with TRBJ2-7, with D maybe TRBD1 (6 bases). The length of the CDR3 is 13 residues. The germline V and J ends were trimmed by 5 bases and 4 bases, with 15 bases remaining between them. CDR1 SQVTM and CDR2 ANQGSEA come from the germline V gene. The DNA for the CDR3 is TGCAGCGTTACGGGGACATCCCAATACGAGCAGTACTTC. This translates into CSVTGTSQYEQYF.

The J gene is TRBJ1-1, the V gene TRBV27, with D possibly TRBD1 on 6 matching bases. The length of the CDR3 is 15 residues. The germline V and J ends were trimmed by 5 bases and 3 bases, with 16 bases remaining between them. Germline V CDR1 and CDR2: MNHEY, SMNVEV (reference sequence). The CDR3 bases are TGTGCCAGCAGTCTCCGGTTGGGGGCAGACACTGAAGCTTTCTTT. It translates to CASSLRLGADTEAFF.

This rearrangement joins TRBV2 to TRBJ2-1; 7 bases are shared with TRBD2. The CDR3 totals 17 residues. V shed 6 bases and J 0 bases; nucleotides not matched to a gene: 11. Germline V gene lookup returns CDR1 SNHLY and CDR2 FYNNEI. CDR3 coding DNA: TGTGCCAGCAGGGATCGCACTCTAGCGGTCTCCTACAATGAGCAGTTCTTC. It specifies CASRDRTLAVSYNEQFF.

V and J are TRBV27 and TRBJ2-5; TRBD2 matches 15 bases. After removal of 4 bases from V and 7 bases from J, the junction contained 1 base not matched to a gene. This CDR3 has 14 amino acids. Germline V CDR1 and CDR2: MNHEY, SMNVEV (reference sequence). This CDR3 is CASSWTSGRGTQYF. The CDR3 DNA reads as TGTGCCAGCAGTTGGACTAGCGGGAGGGGGACCCAGTACTTC.

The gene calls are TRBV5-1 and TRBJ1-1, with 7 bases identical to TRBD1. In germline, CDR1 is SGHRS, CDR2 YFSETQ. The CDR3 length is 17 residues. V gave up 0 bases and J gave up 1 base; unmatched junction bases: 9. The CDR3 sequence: CASSLVFGGTANTEAFF. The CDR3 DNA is TGCGCCAGCAGCTTGGTTTTTGGCGGGACAGCGAACACTGAAGCTTTCTTT.